The 9 T cell receptor beta chains reported below all come from one sample, sequenced in a study of blood T cell repertoires in COVID-19. Produced via immunoSEQ multiplex PCR; TCRdb's table is partial and in-frame only. The sample has around 130,000 clones, roughly 83% seen once. Source material: peripheral blood. Receptors originate from a man in his 60s with acute or convalescent COVID-19.

This clone showed up just once. The chain carries TRBV4-1 and TRBJ2-1, with unresolved D. This CDR3 is built from 16 residues. Germline V gene data show CDR1 as MGHRA and CDR2 as YSYEKL. V was pared by 3 bases and J by 0 bases, with 12 bases between. The DNA for the CDR3 is TGCGCCAGCAGCCAGACCCAGGTTCTCTCCTACAATGAGCAGTTCTTC. Protein product: CASSQTQVLSYNEQFF.

This chain joins TRBV25-1 and TRBJ2-2, with a tentative D call TRBD1 (5 bases). V lost 8 bases, J lost 5 bases, and 9 bases lay in between. Per the germline V gene, CDR1 is MGHDK and CDR2 is SYGVNS. The CDR3 covers 12 residues. CDR3 amino acids: CASRRATGELFF. CDR3 bases: TGTGCCAGCCGCAGGGCGACCGGGGAGCTGTTTTTT.

This clone has a handful of counts. The CDR3 DNA reads TGTGCCTGGAGGGTTCAGGGGGGTAAAGAGACCCAGTACTTC. It translates to CAWRVQGGKETQYF. This chain connects TRBV30 to TRBJ2-5, with D maybe TRBD1 (7 bases). CDR1 is GTSNPN, CDR2 SVGIG, per germline (reference sequence). CDR3 size: 14 residues. Trimming stripped 3 bases from V and 3 bases from J, with 14 bases between.

The V gene is TRBV7-2, the J gene TRBJ2-7, with TRBD2 matching over 12 bases. V was clipped by 5 bases and J by 3 bases; unmatched bases: 8. There are 16 residues in the CDR3. Germline V CDR1 and CDR2: SGHTA, FQGNSA. In DNA form, the CDR3 reads TGTGCCAGCAGCCCCGGGAGGACTAGCGGGGTCTACGAGCAGTACTTC. This codes for CASSPGRTSGVYEQYF.

The chain employs TRBV19 and TRBJ1-1; D unclear. The CDR3 is 13 residues long. Germline V lookup: CDR1 LNHDA, CDR2 SQIVND (reference sequence). The germline V and J ends were trimmed by 4 bases and 4 bases, with 10 bases remaining between them. This CDR3 is CASSTNRGTEAFF. The DNA for the CDR3 is TGTGCCAGTAGTACCAATCGGGGCACTGAAGCTTTCTTT.

V is TRBV3-1 (or the pseudogene TRBV3-2) and J is TRBJ2-3; 11 bases map to TRBD2. After removal of 7 bases from V and 5 bases from J, the junction contained 11 bases not matched to a gene. The CDR3 consists of 16 residues. Germline V gene lookup returns CDR1 LGHDT and CDR2 YNNKEL (reference sequence). CDR3 amino acids: CASTPRPGTSGDTQYF. The CDR3 nucleotides are TGTGCCAGCACCCCCCGCCCCGGGACTAGCGGAGATACGCAGTATTTT.

The gene calls are TRBV7-9 and TRBJ2-5; no definite D call. The CDR3 contains 13 residues. The V and J ends lost 0 bases and 5 bases respectively, with 7 bases between them. CDR1 SEHNR and CDR2 FQNEAQ come from the germline V gene (reference sequence). CDR3 residues: CASSLAGVETQYF. The CDR3 DNA is TGTGCCAGCAGCTTAGCTGGAGTCGAGACCCAGTACTTC. The full variable domain, in which reference TRBV7-9 and TRBJ2-5 provide the parts outside the CDR3, is DTGVSQNPRHKITKRGQNVTFRCDPISEHNRLYWYRQTLGQGPEFLTYFQNEAQLEKSRLLSDRFSAERPKGSFSTLEIQRTEQGDSAMYLCASSLAGVETQYFGPGTRLLVL.

The chain combines TRBV10-3 with TRBJ2-7, with D tentatively TRBD1 (6 bases). The CDR3 spans 14 residues. CDR1 ENHRY and CDR2 SYGVKD come from the germline V gene. Trimming pared 4 bases from V and 0 bases from J, leaving 10 bases between. This CDR3 reads CAISVGDISYEQYF. CDR3 sequence (DNA): TGTGCCATCAGTGTAGGGGACATCTCCTACGAGCAGTACTTC.

This chain links TRBV30 with TRBJ1-1; D uncertain. The germline gives CDR1 GTSNPN, CDR2 SVGIG (reference sequence). This CDR3 contains 14 residues. Trimming cost V 2 bases and J 6 bases, with 16 bases left between them. Here the CDR3 DNA reads TGTGCCTGGAGTATTGCGTTAGGGCGGGCTGAAGCTTTCTTT. Encoded protein: CAWSIALGRAEAFF.